The 29 T cell receptor beta chains in this list originate from one sample, sequenced in a study of shared clonotypes between healthy human individuals. Sequencing was performed with immunoSEQ multiplex PCR; in TCRdb, only in-frame clones are kept and a portion is missing. Among 2 million to 2.5 million clones, 90% to 97% were seen once, and the ten largest hold approximately 0.13%. The sequenced material came from naive CD4+ T cells sorted from blood. Described subset: CD45RA+ positively selected. The receptors shown here come from a man aged 18 to 35 in good health.

The V call is TRBV5-1, the J call TRBJ2-5; TRBD2 agrees at 11 bases. CDR3 size: 15 residues. After removal of 2 bases from V and 2 bases from J, the junction contained 2 bases not matched to a gene. Germline assignment: CDR1 SGHRS and CDR2 YFSETQ. The CDR3 region is CASSFRLAGQETQYF. The CDR3 bases are TGCGCCAGCAGCTTCCGACTAGCGGGGCAAGAGACCCAGTACTTC.

This clone was picked up one time. The gene calls are TRBV18 and TRBJ2-7; D gene unclear. The CDR3 has 13 residues. Between the trimmed V and J ends, which lost 0 bases and 7 bases, there was a span of 10 bases. CDR1 is KGHSH, CDR2 LQKENI, per germline. CDR3 loop: CASSPPNGLEQYF. As DNA, the CDR3 is TGTGCCAGCTCACCACCGAACGGGCTGGAGCAGTACTTC.

The chain combines TRBV6-6 with TRBJ1-4, with TRBD1 as a possible D gene (6 bases). Germline CDR1 MNHNY, CDR2 SVGAGI (reference sequence). Deletions cut 2 bases from V and 8 bases from J, with 15 bases between. The CDR3 is 15 residues long. For the CDR3, the DNA is TGTGCCAGCAGTTACCAGGCAGAGGGGGGGGAAAAACTGTTTTTT. As protein: CASSYQAEGGEKLFF.

The V gene is TRBV30, the J gene TRBJ2-3, with 9 positions matching TRBD2. The CDR3 runs 16 residues. Trimming removed 0 bases from V and 2 bases from J; junction bases left unmatched: 6. Germline V gene lookup returns CDR1 GTSNPN and CDR2 SVGIG (reference sequence). The CDR3 nucleotides are TGTGCCTGGAGTGTATTTGCTAGCGGGGTCACAGATACGCAGTATTTT. It specifies CAWSVFASGVTDTQYF.

This clone was seen once. The CDR3, as DNA: TGTGCCAGCAGTGGGGTCTGGGTGGGTGAAAAACTGTTTTTT. This translates into CASSGVWVGEKLFF. The chain employs TRBV2 and TRBJ1-4, with D hard to call. The CDR3 runs 14 residues. In germline, CDR1 is SNHLY, CDR2 FYNNEI. Deletions cut 4 bases from V and 7 bases from J, with 13 bases between.

The chain is built from TRBV9 and TRBJ2-3; D not certain. The V and J ends lost 1 base and 3 bases respectively, with 9 bases between them. CDR1 and CDR2 from the germline V gene are SGDLS and YYNGEE. The CDR3 contains 14 residues. The CDR3 sequence is CASSVWYGTDTQYF. The CDR3 DNA is TGTGCCAGCAGCGTATGGTACGGTACAGATACGCAGTATTTT.

The chain links TRBV9 to TRBJ1-1, with D unclear. Trimming took 0 bases from V and 0 from J, leaving 9 bases between them. The CDR3 is 15 amino acids. CDR1 and CDR2 (germline): SGDLS, YYNGEE. This CDR3 reads CASSVGATLNTEAFF. The CDR3 region has the DNA TGTGCCAGCAGCGTAGGGGCAACCTTGAACACTGAAGCTTTCTTT.

This chain joins TRBV19 and TRBJ2-1, with TRBD1 identical over 7 bases. In germline, CDR1 is LNHDA, CDR2 SQIVND (reference sequence). The CDR3 is 15 amino acids. Trimming took 3 bases from V and 4 from J; bases not matched to a gene: 6. The CDR3 reads CASSIPRGSYNEQFF. CDR3 coding DNA: TGTGCCAGTAGTATCCCCAGGGGGTCATACAATGAGCAGTTCTTC.

The chain is built from TRBV19 and TRBJ1-1, with TRBD1 matching 7 bases. The CDR3 covers 13 residues. Germline V gene lookup returns CDR1 LNHDA and CDR2 SQIVND (reference sequence). After removal of 6 bases from V and 1 base from J, the junction contained 2 bases not matched to a gene. As DNA, the CDR3 is TGTGCCAGTAGGACAGGGCCGAACACTGAAGCTTTCTTT. Its protein product is CASRTGPNTEAFF.

The rearrangement joins TRBV29-1 to TRBJ2-2; the match to TRBD1 covers 9 bases. CDR1 is SQVTM and CDR2 is ANQGSEA in the germline V gene. After removal of 6 bases from V and 5 bases from J, the junction contained 10 bases not matched to a gene. This CDR3 region has 15 residues. DNA for the CDR3: TGCAGCGTCCTAAGAGATGGACAGGGGACCGGGGAGCTGTTTTTT. As protein: CSVLRDGQGTGELFF.

The CDR3 DNA follows: TGTGCCAGCAGTGAAAGGGCGGGGGCAACCACAGATACGCAGTATTTT. Protein sequence: CASSERAGATTDTQYF. The chain has TRBV6-1 and TRBJ2-3; maybe TRBD2 (7 bases). With 2 bases removed from V and 2 bases from J, the gap between germline ends came to 14 bases. The CDR3 is made up of 16 amino acids. Germline CDR1 reads MNHNS; CDR2 reads SASEGT.

This clone appeared once. The V and J genes are TRBV15 and TRBJ1-2; 8 bases match TRBD1. The germline V gene has CDR1 LNHNV and CDR2 YYDKDF (reference sequence). V was pared by 0 bases and J by 7 bases, with 4 bases of the junction left unmatched. CDR3 length: 14 amino acids. DNA of the CDR3: TGTGCCACCAGCAGAGATTCAGGGGGCTCTGGCTACACCTTC. It codes for CATSRDSGGSGYTF.

The rearrangement joins TRBV2 to TRBJ2-2; D is unclear. This CDR3 has 15 residues. Per germline, CDR1 SNHLY and CDR2 FYNNEI. Trimming took 7 bases from V and 0 from J, leaving 12 bases between them. In DNA, the CDR3 is TGTGCCAGCACCCGGTTGGGCGCGAACACCGGGGAGCTGTTTTTT. Translation: CASTRLGANTGELFF.

The chain combines TRBV4-1 with TRBJ2-1; perhaps D is TRBD1 or TRBD2 (6 bases each). This CDR3 has 17 amino acids. The germline gives CDR1 MGHRA, CDR2 YSYEKL. Trimming shortened V by 2 bases and J by 5 bases, and 19 bases separated the two germline ends. The CDR3 DNA follows: TGCGCCAGCAGCCAAAAGTCGGCTGGAGGGGGGAACAATGAGCAGTTCTTC. It is translated as CASSQKSAGGGNNEQFF.

This clone has only one observation. The chain links TRBV19 to TRBJ2-7; TRBD1 agrees at 7 bases. V lost 2 bases, J lost 1 base, and 5 bases stayed unmatched. Germline lookup yields CDR1 LNHDA and CDR2 SQIVND (reference sequence). This CDR3 has 15 amino acids. In DNA form, the CDR3 reads TGTGCCAGTAGTATAACGACAGGGCTATCCTACGAGCAGTACTTC. Residues: CASSITTGLSYEQYF.

On this clone: The sample carries other DNA sequences with the same CDR3. The rearrangement joins TRBV19 to TRBJ2-7; D remains unclear. Germline lookup yields CDR1 LNHDA and CDR2 SQIVND (reference sequence). Trimming pared 1 base from V and 3 bases from J, leaving 7 bases between. The CDR3 has 13 residues. CDR3 DNA: TGTGCCAGTAGTATAGGCGATAGCTACGAGCAGTACTTC. Its protein is CASSIGDSYEQYF. Full variable domain (missing parts from reference TRBV19 and TRBJ2-7): DGGITQSPKYLFRKEGQNVTLSCEQNLNHDAMYWYRQDPGQGLRLIYYSQIVNDFQKGDIAEGYSVSREKKESFPLTVTSAQKNPTAFYLCASSIGDSYEQYFGPGTRLTVT.

The CDR3 DNA reads as TGTGCCAGCAGCTTCGGGGACAGGGGCAACGAGCAGTACTTC. Protein product: CASSFGDRGNEQYF. The rearrangement uses TRBV9 and TRBJ2-7; TRBD1 aligns across 10 bases. Germline trimming cut 4 bases from V and 5 bases from J; bases unmatched to any gene: 6. In germline, CDR1 is SGDLS, CDR2 YYNGEE. This CDR3 has 14 amino acids.

This clone was detected only once. The chain has TRBV5-4 and TRBJ1-1; D not resolved. This CDR3 is built from 14 residues. From germline, CDR1 is SGHNT and CDR2 YYREEE (reference sequence). The V gene lost 1 base and the J gene lost 0 bases, with 7 bases spanning the gap. The CDR3 DNA sequence: TGTGCCAGCAGCTTGCCCGTAATGAACACTGAAGCTTTCTTT. It is translated as CASSLPVMNTEAFF.

The count of this clone is one. The chain links TRBV12-5 to TRBJ1-6, with D uncertain. Per germline, CDR1 LGHNT and CDR2 FRNRAP. The CDR3 runs 16 residues. V lost 0 bases to trimming and J lost 8 bases, with 14 bases between them. The CDR3, as DNA: TGTGCTAGTGGTTTGGTACCGGGTGGATGCCATTCACCCCTCCACTTT. Translated: CASGLVPGGCHSPLHF.

The V call is TRBV6-1, the J call TRBJ2-7; no firm D call. The CDR3 sequence is 14 residues long. V gave up 0 bases and J gave up 4 bases, with 10 bases separating them. CDR1 and CDR2 from the germline V gene are MNHNS and SASEGT. The CDR3, as DNA: TGTGCCAGCAGTGAAGCAGGGTCCGGATACGAGCAGTACTTC. Its translation is CASSEAGSGYEQYF.

This chain links TRBV15 with TRBJ2-3; TRBD1 matches 9 bases. The ends lost 8 bases at V and 0 bases at J; junction bases unmatched: 6. The length of the CDR3 is 15 residues. In germline, CDR1 is LNHNV, CDR2 YYDKDF (reference sequence). CDR3 residues: CATGPGTGSTDTQYF. In nucleotides, the CDR3 is TGTGCCACCGGGCCCGGGACAGGGAGCACAGATACGCAGTATTTT.

A word on this clone: Other nucleotide sequences from this sample produce the same CDR3. The chain links TRBV29-1 to TRBJ1-1; D gene uncertain. V was clipped by 4 bases and J by 6 bases, with 9 bases between them. CDR1 is SQVTM, CDR2 ANQGSEA, per germline. CDR3 length: 11 residues. The CDR3 sequence: CSVARGPEAFF. The CDR3 bases are TGCAGCGTTGCCCGGGGTCCTGAAGCTTTCTTT.

With regard to this clone: The identical CDR3 is also encoded by other nucleotide sequences in the sample. For the CDR3, the DNA is TGTGCCAGCAGACTGGGACAGGGAGGATATGGCTACACCTTC. Amino acid sequence: CASRLGQGGYGYTF. The rearrangement links TRBV6-5 to TRBJ1-2, with 9 bases identical to TRBD1. Unmatched junction bases numbered 7, after V lost 6 bases and J lost 5 bases. CDR3 length: 14 amino acids. CDR1 and CDR2 (germline): MNHEY, SVGAGI.

The gene calls are TRBV5-1 and TRBJ2-7; TRBD1 agrees at 9 bases. The V gene end was trimmed by 1 base and the J gene end by 5 bases; junction bases not matched to a gene: 4. Germline V gene sequence: CDR1 SGHRS, CDR2 YFSETQ. The CDR3 consists of 14 residues. CDR3 bases: TGCGCCAGCAGCTTGACAACAGGGGGCAACGAGCAGTACTTC. Translating gives CASSLTTGGNEQYF. The variable domain in full, completed from reference TRBV5-1 and TRBJ2-7, reads KAGVTQTPRYLIKTRGQQVTLSCSPISGHRSVSWYQQTPGQGLQFLFEYFSETQRNKGNFPGRFSGRQFSNSRSEMNVSTLELGDSALYLCASSLTTGGNEQYFGPGTRLTVT.

The rearrangement uses TRBV10-1 and TRBJ2-2; 7 bases align to TRBD1. With 2 bases clipped from V and 5 bases from J, the junction kept 2 bases outside the gene matches. Per germline, CDR1 WNHNN and CDR2 SYGVQD (reference sequence). The CDR3 spans 14 residues. CDR3 DNA sequence: TGCGCCAGCAGTGAGCAACAGGGGACCGGGGAGCTGTTTTTT. It yields the protein CASSEQQGTGELFF.

As concerns this clone: Other nucleotide sequences from this sample produce the same CDR3. V gene TRBV29-1 combines with J gene TRBJ1-1; D remains unclear. This CDR3 is 13 amino acids long. Germline V gives CDR1 SQVTM, CDR2 ANQGSEA. Between the trimmed V and J ends, which lost 4 bases and 0 bases, there was a span of 9 bases. CDR3 residues: CSVGAGLNTEAFF. In nucleotides, the CDR3 is TGCAGCGTTGGGGCAGGACTGAACACTGAAGCTTTCTTT.

The chain recombines TRBV30 with TRBJ1-1; 7 bases align to TRBD1. With 5 bases clipped from V and 4 bases from J, the junction kept 1 base outside the gene matches. The CDR3 has 11 residues. CDR1 and CDR2 from the germline V gene are GTSNPN and SVGIG (reference sequence). This CDR3 is CAWDRVTEAFF. Here the CDR3 DNA reads TGTGCCTGGGACAGGGTCACTGAAGCTTTCTTT.

V usage is TRBV30 and J usage is TRBJ2-3; TRBD2 agrees at 8 bases. The J segment lost 2 bases and the V segment lost 3 bases, leaving 7 bases of the junction unmatched. Germline V CDR1 and CDR2: GTSNPN, SVGIG (reference sequence). The CDR3 contains 15 residues. Here the CDR3 DNA reads TGTGCCTGGAGCACGGGACTAGACTACACAGATACGCAGTATTTT. Amino acids: CAWSTGLDYTDTQYF. The full variable domain, its missing parts supplied by reference TRBV30 and TRBJ2-3, is SQTIHQWPATLVQPVGSPLSLECTVEGTSNPNLYWYRQAAGRGLQLLFYSVGIGQISSEVPQNLSASRPQDRQFILSSKKLLLSDSGFYLCAWSTGLDYTDTQYFGPGTRLTVL.

This chain uses TRBV5-6 with TRBJ2-1, with TRBD1 as a possible D gene (6 bases). The germline V gene has CDR1 SGHDT and CDR2 YYEEEE. This CDR3 spans 15 amino acids. V lost 0 bases to trimming and J lost 0 bases, with 7 bases between them. CDR3 in amino acids: CASSLGQASYNEQFF. CDR3 DNA sequence: TGTGCCAGCAGCTTGGGACAGGCCTCCTACAATGAGCAGTTCTTC.